A single T cell receptor (beta chain) is shown here with its context. This sample is part of a study of control samples from healthy donors and cancer patients. V shed 5 bases and J shed 8 bases, with 21 bases lying between them. Per germline, CDR1 MRHNA and CDR2 SNTAGT. This CDR3 contains 16 residues. Assay: immunoSEQ multiplex PCR; the TCRdb copy retains only in-frame clones and omits some. The sample yields fewer than 200,000 clones, roughly 92% seen once. The chain carries TRBV6-4 and TRBJ2-2; tentatively, D is TRBD2 (6 bases). This clonotype originated in a man aged 25 to 40 in good health. The sample comprised blood. In DNA form, the CDR3 reads TGTGCCAGCAGTTCCCCCCCGGCGGGAAAGGTGGGGGAGCTGTTTTTT. This gives the protein CASSSPPAGKVGELFF.